This T cell receptor beta chain comes out of a study of blood T cell repertoires in COVID-19. Looking at the study overall: Samples representing acute and convalescent COVID-19 were sourced from the United States, Italy and Spain. PBMCs, B-cell-depleted T cells, or T cells were the source of the cDNA or gDNA that made up the material.

Trimming took 3 bases from V and 4 from J, leaving 12 bases between them. From germline, CDR1 is SGHVS and CDR2 FQNEAQ. This CDR3 is 14 amino acids long. Libraries were prepared by immunoSEQ multiplex PCR; TCRdb keeps only in-frame clonotypes and omits some of them. The sample shows under 75,000 clones, 80% to 90% of them seen only once. The TCR originated in a man aged 25 to 45 with acute or convalescent COVID-19. This sequence joins TRBV7-8 and TRBJ1-1; D may be TRBD1 (5 bases). The source material was peripheral blood. CDR3 sequence (DNA): TGTGCCAGCAGCTTGTCGGGGGTGGGCACTGAAGCTTTCTTT. It translates to CASSLSGVGTEAFF.